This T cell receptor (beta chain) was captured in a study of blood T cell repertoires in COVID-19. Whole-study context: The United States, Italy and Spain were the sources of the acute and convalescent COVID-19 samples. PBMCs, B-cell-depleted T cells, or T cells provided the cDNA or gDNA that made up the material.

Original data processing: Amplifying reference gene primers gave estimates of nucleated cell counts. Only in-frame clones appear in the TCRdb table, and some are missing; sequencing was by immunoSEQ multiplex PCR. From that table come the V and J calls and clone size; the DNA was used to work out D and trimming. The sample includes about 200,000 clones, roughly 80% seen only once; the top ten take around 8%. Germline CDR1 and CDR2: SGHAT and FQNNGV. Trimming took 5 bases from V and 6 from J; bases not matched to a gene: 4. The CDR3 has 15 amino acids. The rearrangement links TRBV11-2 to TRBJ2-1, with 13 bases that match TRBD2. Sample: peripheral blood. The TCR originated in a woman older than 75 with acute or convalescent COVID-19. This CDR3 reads CASSLGLAGVNEQFF. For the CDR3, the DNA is TGTGCCAGCAGCCTCGGACTAGCGGGGGTCAATGAGCAGTTCTTC.